This is a list of T cell receptor beta chains from one sample in a study of CD4 T cells in relation to SARS-CoV-2 and coronaviruses. TCRdb keeps only in-frame clones here, not all; method: immunoSEQ multiplex PCR. The data hold 25,000 to 30,000 clones, with roughly 71% observed a single time. These receptors' antigens are unknown. Specimen: CD4+ T cells from PBMCs, cultured in vitro. All receptors come from a human donor in good health. The CDR3 runs from the conserved cysteine through the conserved F or W. The D gene is left open where the match is weak. Not all rows give a size; the values are once, few, many and, for expanded clones, a class.

v_gene,d_gene,abundance,len,j_gene,CDR3aa,CDR3nt
TRBV19,.,.,15,TRBJ1-1,CASKFRRLGRTEAFF,TGTGCCAGTAAGTTTCGTCGACTGGGGAGGACTGAAGCTTTCTTT
TRBV4-1,.,.,14,TRBJ2-2,CASSRPLESGELFF,TGCGCCAGCAGCCGACCACTTGAGTCCGGGGAGCTGTTTTTT
TRBV7-3,.,.,14,TRBJ2-3,CASSLGLGRDTQYF,TGTGCCAGCAGCTTAGGCCTGGGGAGGGATACGCAGTATTTT
TRBV6-2/TRBV6-3,.,few,12,TRBJ1-2,CASSYYPYGYTF,TGTGCCAGCAGTTACTATCCATATGGCTACACCTTC
TRBV7-2,.,.,15,TRBJ2-1,CASSLVGGAVNEQFF,TGTGCCAGCAGCTTAGTTGGGGGGGCGGTCAATGAGCAGTTCTTC
TRBV19,.,.,15,TRBJ2-3,CASSSQGGGEDTQYF,TGTGCCAGTAGTTCCCAGGGGGGAGGGGAAGATACGCAGTATTTT
TRBV19,TRBD1,.,14,TRBJ2-2,CASTDRVNTGELFF,TGTGCCAGTACCGACAGGGTGAACACCGGGGAGCTGTTTTTT
TRBV28,.,medium-sized,14,TRBJ1-1,CASSTGTYNTEAFF,TGTGCCAGCAGCACCGGGACATACAACACTGAAGCTTTCTTT
TRBV7-8,TRBD1,.,20,TRBJ2-6,CASSLGPRDRLSSGANVLTF,TGTGCCAGCAGCTTAGGTCCTCGGGACAGGCTAAGCTCTGGGGCCAACGTCCTGACTTTC
TRBV7-2,TRBD2,.,14,TRBJ2-7,CASSPRDYLREQYF,TGTGCCAGCAGCCCACGGGACTACCTACGCGAGCAGTACTTC
TRBV6-5,.,.,13,TRBJ1-1,CASSPQGNTEAFF,TGTGCCAGCAGCCCGCAAGGGAACACTGAAGCTTTCTTT
TRBV5-1,TRBD2,few,12,TRBJ2-7,CASSRPGGEQYF,TGCGCCAGCAGTCGCCCCGGGGGGGAGCAGTACTTC
TRBV6-6,TRBD1,.,13,TRBJ2-3,CASSRTGPDTQYF,TGTGCCAGCAGTAGGACAGGTCCAGATACGCAGTATTTT
TRBV2,TRBD1,few,14,TRBJ2-7,CASIELQGVYEQYF,TGTGCCAGCATAGAGTTACAGGGGGTCTACGAGCAGTACTTC
TRBV6-2/TRBV6-3,.,.,15,TRBJ1-5,CASSPGTNWGQPQHF,TGTGCCAGCAGTCCCGGGACCAATTGGGGTCAGCCCCAGCATTTT
TRBV9,TRBD2,.,16,TRBJ2-2,CASSVASGANTGELFF,TGTGCCAGCAGCGTAGCTAGCGGAGCTAACACCGGGGAGCTGTTTTTT
TRBV7-8,.,.,19,TRBJ1-5,CASSLLPPGGKYSNQPQHF,TGTGCCAGCAGCTTACTTCCCCCAGGCGGAAAGTATAGCAATCAGCCCCAGCATTTT
TRBV19,.,.,15,TRBJ2-5,CASSDQTGLRETQYF,TGTGCCAGTAGTGACCAGACAGGCCTGAGAGAGACCCAGTACTTC
TRBV5-1,.,few,14,TRBJ1-1,CASSLLATNTEAFF,TGCGCCAGCAGCTTGTTGGCAACGAACACTGAAGCTTTCTTT
TRBV10-3,.,.,17,TRBJ2-5,CAISDPDGYSFQETQYF,TGTGCCATCAGTGACCCGGACGGATACTCCTTCCAAGAGACCCAGTACTTC
TRBV2,TRBD2,.,15,TRBJ2-5,CASSGGLAGLKTQYF,TGTGCCAGCAGTGGAGGGCTAGCGGGTTTAAAGACCCAGTACTTC
TRBV19,.,.,14,TRBJ2-1,CASSIRDGRDEQFF,TGTGCCAGTAGTATCAGGGACGGTAGGGATGAGCAGTTCTTC
TRBV7-3,.,few,19,TRBJ1-1,CASSLTSAGLGGMNTEAFF,TGTGCCAGCAGCTTAACTTCAGCAGGGCTGGGGGGAATGAACACTGAAGCTTTCTTT
TRBV28,TRBD1,.,14,TRBJ1-6,CASRLGQVESPLHF,TGTGCCAGCAGACTCGGACAGGTAGAGTCACCCCTCCACTTT
TRBV19,TRBD1,few,14,TRBJ1-3,CASRSGTGGHTIYF,TGTGCCAGTAGGTCCGGGACAGGTGGTCACACCATATATTTT
TRBV27,TRBD2,.,16,TRBJ2-1,CASSPGLARTYNEQFF,TGTGCCAGCAGTCCGGGACTAGCGAGAACCTACAATGAGCAGTTCTTC
TRBV27,TRBD1,.,16,TRBJ1-6,CASREWEGQRNSPLHF,TGTGCCAGCAGGGAATGGGAGGGACAGCGAAATTCACCCCTCCACTTT